This T cell receptor beta chain was retrieved from a study of blood T cell repertoires in COVID-19. Study in general: Acute and convalescent COVID-19 specimens originated in the United States, Italy and Spain. PBMCs, B-cell-depleted T cells, or T cells were the source of the cDNA or gDNA that made up the material.

Trimming cost V 6 bases and J 3 bases, with 12 bases left between them. Germline CDR1 is MGHRA and CDR2 is YSYEKL. The CDR3 sequence is 15 residues long. Authors' data handling: Estimated nucleated cell counts came from reference gene primer amplification. Method: immunoSEQ multiplex PCR; TCRdb's copy keeps in-frame clones and lacks some. Clone size and V and J calls were adopted from that table, with D and trimming inferred from the DNA. The sample includes some 70,000 clones, roughly 80% of them seen just once. This clone is a singleton in its sample. This TCR was recovered from a woman between 50 and 59 years old with acute or convalescent COVID-19. The V and J genes are TRBV4-1 and TRBJ1-6; D may be TRBD1 (5 bases). What was sequenced was peripheral blood. CDR3 coding DNA: TGCGCCAGCAGACCCCAGGGATTCTATAATTCACCCCTCCACTTT. Residues: CASRPQGFYNSPLHF.